This TCR beta chain came from a study of tumor and adjacent non-tumor tissue in lung cancer. Overall study context: Each sample yielded 4 million to 4.5 million productive TCRbeta reads on average.

Turning to this clonotype: Its antigen is still unknown. A much bigger clone sits one base away, suggesting this may be a read error.

The ends were cut back, 6 bases at V and 10 bases at J, with 12 bases in the middle. The CDR3 extends over 11 amino acids. Notes on the study in general: Top 100 clones took a larger repertoire share in normal lung.

A modified ARM-PCR protocol with three rounds of nested PCR amplified TCRbeta. Via MiXCR, TCRdb re-called the multiplex PCR reads, giving one row per CDR3 protein. In the table there are approximately 100,000 distinct CDR3 sequences, about 60% of which are singletons. RNA was extracted from bulk tissue without any cell sorting. This non-tumor lung sample came from over 3 cm beyond the tumor edge. This sequence originates from a man aged 25-45 years with non-small cell lung cancer. The V gene is TRBV12-3 or TRBV12-4, the J gene TRBJ1-1, with no clear D. Sequenced input: distant non-tumor lung tissue. CDR3 nucleotides: TGTGCCAGCAGATCCCTGGGTGGAGCTTTCTTT. As protein: CASRSLGGAFF.